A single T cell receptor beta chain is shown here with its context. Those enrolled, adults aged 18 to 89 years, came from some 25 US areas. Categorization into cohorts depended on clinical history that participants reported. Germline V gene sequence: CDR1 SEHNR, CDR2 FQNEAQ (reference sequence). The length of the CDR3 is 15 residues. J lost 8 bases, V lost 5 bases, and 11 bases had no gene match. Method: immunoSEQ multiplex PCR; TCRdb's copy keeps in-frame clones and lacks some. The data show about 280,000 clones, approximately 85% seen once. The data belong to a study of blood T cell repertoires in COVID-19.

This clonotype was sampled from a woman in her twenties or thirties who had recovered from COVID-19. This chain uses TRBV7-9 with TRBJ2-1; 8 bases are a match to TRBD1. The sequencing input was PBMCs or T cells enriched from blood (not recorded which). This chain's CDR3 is CASSPGTGPLDEQFF. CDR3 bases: TGTGCCAGCAGCCCCGGGACAGGACCTTTGGATGAGCAGTTCTTC.